This record looks at one T cell receptor (beta chain) sequence and its context. Sequencing libraries for TCR beta were prepared with iRepertoire HTBI primers and Arm-PCR of CDR3 regions. TCRdb re-called the multiplex PCR reads with MiXCR, one entry per CDR3 protein. The sample yields hundreds of thousands of distinct CDR3 sequences, around 16% seen once. These data are taken from a study of regulatory T cells in long-lasting Graves disease. Looked up from germline, CDR1 is SGHTA and CDR2 is FQGTGA. The CDR3 consists of 14 residues. Trimming took off 6 bases at V and 7 bases at J, with 16 bases between the two ends. Sample time point: newly diagnosed GD, antithyroid drugs for less than 3 months. There was RNA extracted from PBMCs, and the TCR library was made from it. The sample also formed part of further work on T cells in Graves' hyperthyroidism and ophthalmopathy.

This clonotype originated in a woman aged 35-65 years with Graves disease. The sample in question was peripheral blood mononuclear cells (PBMCs), obtained at new diagnosis, from a patient treated with antithyroid drugs. The chain combines TRBV7-3 with TRBJ2-1, with D tentatively TRBD2 (5 bases). CDR3 region: CASSLPRTRNEQFF. The CDR3, as DNA: TGTGCCAGCAGTTTACCGCGAACTAGGAATGAGCAGTTCTTC.